This record looks at one TCR beta chain sequence and its context. Antigen: not known. The source of the sample is a study of OX40 agonist ivuxolimab in advanced cancers. The overall study: Prior anti-PD-1, anti-PD-L1 or anti-CTLA-4 therapy did not bar entry, and less than 50% had some. Two patients with cutaneous melanoma and one with hepatocellular carcinoma, three in total, showed partial responses.

Study-wide results and limits: The study observed clonal expansion of CD4+ and CD8+ blood T cells by week 6 at 0.1 to 3.0 mg/kg.

Sequenced by immunoSEQ multiplex PCR; TCRdb stores in-frame clones only, minus some. This table has about 98,000 clones, around 88% appearing once. The cohort excluded patients with autoimmune disease history or systemic immunosuppression. The CDR3 spans 15 residues. V lost 6 bases and J 4 bases, leaving 21 bases between the germline ends. The germline V gene has CDR1 SQVTM and CDR2 ANQGSEA. This rearrangement joins TRBV29-1 to TRBJ1-2, with D perhaps TRBD1 (6 bases). The TCR comes from an adult with an advanced solid tumor such as melanoma, head and neck, liver or kidney cancer. Sequenced material: CD4+ or CD8+ T cells sorted from blood, taken in a trial of the OX40 agonist ivuxolimab. The CDR3 spells CSVAKTKQGGYGYTF. The DNA for the CDR3 is TGCAGCGTCGCCAAAACGAAACAGGGAGGCTATGGCTACACCTTC. Variable domain in full (rest from reference TRBV29-1 and TRBJ1-2): SAVISQKPSRDICQRGTSLTIQCQVDSQVTMMFWYRQQPGQSLTLIATANQGSEATYESGFVIDKFPISRPNLTFSTLTVSNMSPEDSSIYLCSVAKTKQGGYGYTFGSGTRLTVV.